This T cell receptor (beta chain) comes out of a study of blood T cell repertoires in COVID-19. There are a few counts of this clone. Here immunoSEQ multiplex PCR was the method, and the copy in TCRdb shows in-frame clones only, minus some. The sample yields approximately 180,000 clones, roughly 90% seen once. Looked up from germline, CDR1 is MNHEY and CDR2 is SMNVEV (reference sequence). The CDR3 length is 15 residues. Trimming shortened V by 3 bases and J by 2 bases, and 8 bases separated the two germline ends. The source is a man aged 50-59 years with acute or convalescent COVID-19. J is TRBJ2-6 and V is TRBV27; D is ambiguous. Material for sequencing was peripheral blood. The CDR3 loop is CASSFRRTGANVLTF. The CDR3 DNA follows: TGTGCCAGCAGTTTCCGGAGAACTGGGGCCAACGTCCTGACTTTC.